One T cell receptor beta chain is described in this entry. TCRdb used MiXCR to reprocess the 5' RACE reads, holding one entry per CDR3 protein. The sample gives hundreds of thousands of distinct CDR3 sequences, 15% to 20% of which show up once; less than 15% is in the top ten. The source of the sample is a study of identical twins. V was clipped by 2 bases and J by 3 bases, with 10 bases between them. Per the germline V gene, CDR1 is GTSNPN and CDR2 is SVGIG (reference sequence). CDR3 size: 13 residues. This sample also belongs to another study, concerning T cells expressing NK-cell markers. That work states: Seven HCMV-seropositive donors and one seronegative donor made up the eight sequenced donors. The CD3+CD56-NKG2C+ fraction of several donors was likewise dominated by these clonotypes.

The clonotype originates from a woman between 18 and 30 years old in good health. The rearrangement uses TRBV30 and TRBJ1-2; TRBD1 might be the D (5 bases). Sample: PBMCs. The CDR3 coding sequence is TGTGCCTGGAGTAGCGGGGCTCACTATGGCTACACCTTC. This encodes CAWSSGAHYGYTF.